This T cell receptor beta chain was obtained from a study of T-cell memory formation after mild COVID-19. Across the whole study: Clusters of TCRs were largely donor specific.

CDR3 size: 15 residues. CDR1 is SGHAT, CDR2 FQNNGV, per germline. V was pared by 6 bases and J by 1 base, with 15 bases between. This clonotype was observed a few times. MiXCR, run by TCRdb on the 5' RACE reads, gives a single entry per CDR3 protein. This table holds 270,000 or so distinct CDR3 sequences, roughly 17% found once. The TCR comes from a man in his late teens or twenties who had mild COVID-19 (a few samples of this study predate the infection). Cell type and time point are not known. Sample: PBMCs or a T cell subset sorted from them (not recorded which). The gene calls are TRBV11-2 and TRBJ2-5; possibly TRBD1 for D (5 bases). The CDR3 reads CASRLKRGPQETQYF. CDR3 nucleotide sequence: TGTGCCAGCAGGTTAAAAAGGGGCCCCCAAGAGACCCAGTACTTC.